This record looks at one T cell receptor (beta chain) sequence and its context. This entry comes from a study of CD8 T cells in Susac syndrome. cDNA came from roughly 0.53 to 1 ug RNA primed by random hexamers. TCRdb reanalysed the immunoSEQ multiplex PCR reads using MiXCR and keeps one entry per CDR3 protein. The profile shows around 110,000 distinct CDR3 sequences, 96% of them singletons. The CDR3 consists of 17 residues. The germline CDR1 and CDR2 sequences are MGHRA and YSYEKL. V lost 4 bases to trimming and J lost 0 bases, with 19 bases between them. Sequencing input: CD4+ T cells from PBMCs. The chain joins TRBV4-1 to TRBJ2-7; D is perhaps TRBD2 (5 bases). The clonotype was recovered from a human donor with Susac syndrome. The CDR3 DNA follows: TGCGCCAGCAGCCCGGTTAGGACTCGACCTAGCTCCTACGAGCAGTACTTC. This translates into CASSPVRTRPSSYEQYF.